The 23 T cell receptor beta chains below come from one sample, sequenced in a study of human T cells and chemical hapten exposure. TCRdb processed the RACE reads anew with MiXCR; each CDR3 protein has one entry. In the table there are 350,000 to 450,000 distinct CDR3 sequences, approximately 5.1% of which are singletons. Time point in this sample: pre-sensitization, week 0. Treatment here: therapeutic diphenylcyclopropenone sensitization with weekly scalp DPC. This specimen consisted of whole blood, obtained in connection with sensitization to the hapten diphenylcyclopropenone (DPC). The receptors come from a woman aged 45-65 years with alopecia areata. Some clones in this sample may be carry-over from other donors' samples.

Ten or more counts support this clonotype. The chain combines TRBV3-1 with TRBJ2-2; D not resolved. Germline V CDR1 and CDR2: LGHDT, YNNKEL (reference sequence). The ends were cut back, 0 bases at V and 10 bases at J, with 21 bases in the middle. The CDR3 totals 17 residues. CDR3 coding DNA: TGTGCCAGCAGCCAAGATCCAGGAGCCACTCGCCCTTCGGAGCTGTTTTTT. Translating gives CASSQDPGATRPSELFF.

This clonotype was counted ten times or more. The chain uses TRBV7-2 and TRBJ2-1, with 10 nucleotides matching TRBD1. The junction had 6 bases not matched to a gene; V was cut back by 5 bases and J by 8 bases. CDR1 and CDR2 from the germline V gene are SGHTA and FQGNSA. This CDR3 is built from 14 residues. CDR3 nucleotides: TGTGCCAGCAGCCTGGGACAGGGGTGGGATGAGCAGTTCTTC. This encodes CASSLGQGWDEQFF. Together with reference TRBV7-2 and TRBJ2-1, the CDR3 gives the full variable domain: GAGVSQSPSNKVTEKGKDVELRCDPISGHTALYWYRQSLGQGLEFLIYFQGNSAPDKSGLPSDRFSAERTGGSVSTLTIQRTQQEDSAVYLCASSLGQGWDEQFFGPGTRLTVL.

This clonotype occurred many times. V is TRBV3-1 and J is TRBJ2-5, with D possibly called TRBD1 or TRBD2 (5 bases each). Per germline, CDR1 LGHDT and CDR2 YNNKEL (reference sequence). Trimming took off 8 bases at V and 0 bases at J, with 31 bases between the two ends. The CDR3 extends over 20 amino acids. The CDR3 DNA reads TGTGCCAGCGCCTACCAAAAAGGGGACCTCATCGTAGTGTACCAAGAGACCCAGTACTTC. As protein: CASAYQKGDLIVVYQETQYF.

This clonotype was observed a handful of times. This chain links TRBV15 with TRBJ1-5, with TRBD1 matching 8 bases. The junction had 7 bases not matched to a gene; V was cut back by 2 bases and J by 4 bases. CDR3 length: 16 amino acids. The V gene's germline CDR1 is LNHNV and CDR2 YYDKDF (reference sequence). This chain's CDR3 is CATSRPGQGLNQPQHF. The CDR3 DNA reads TGTGCCACCAGCAGACCCGGACAGGGCCTAAATCAGCCCCAGCATTTT.

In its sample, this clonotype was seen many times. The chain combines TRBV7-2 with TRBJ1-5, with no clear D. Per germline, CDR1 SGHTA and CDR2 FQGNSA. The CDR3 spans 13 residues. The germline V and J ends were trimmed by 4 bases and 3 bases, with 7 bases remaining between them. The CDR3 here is CASSSRNNQPQHF. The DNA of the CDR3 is TGTGCCAGCAGCTCCCGGAACAATCAGCCCCAGCATTTT.

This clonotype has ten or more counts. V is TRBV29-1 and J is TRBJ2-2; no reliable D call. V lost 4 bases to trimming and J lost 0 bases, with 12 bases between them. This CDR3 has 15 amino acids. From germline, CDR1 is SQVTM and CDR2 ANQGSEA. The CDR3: CSVVDPFANTGELFF. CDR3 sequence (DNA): TGCAGCGTTGTTGATCCCTTCGCGAACACCGGGGAGCTGTTTTTT.

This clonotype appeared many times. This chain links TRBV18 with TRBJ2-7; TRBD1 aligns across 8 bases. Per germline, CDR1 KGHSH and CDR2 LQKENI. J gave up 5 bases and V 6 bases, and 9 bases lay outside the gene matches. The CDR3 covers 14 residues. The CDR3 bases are TGTGCCAGCTCTCCGGGCGGACAGGGCAACGAGCAGTACTTC. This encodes CASSPGGQGNEQYF.

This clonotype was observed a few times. The CDR3 DNA is TGTGCCAGCAGTGACTCCCCCCGGGGGCCGGAACAGACGCCCGGGGAGCTGTTTTTT. Its translation: CASSDSPRGPEQTPGELFF. The V call is TRBV6-4, the J call TRBJ2-2; either TRBD1 or TRBD2 may supply D (6 bases each). Germline CDR1 and CDR2: MRHNA and SNTAGT. Trimming stripped 0 bases from V and 6 bases from J, with 23 bases between. This CDR3 has 19 residues.

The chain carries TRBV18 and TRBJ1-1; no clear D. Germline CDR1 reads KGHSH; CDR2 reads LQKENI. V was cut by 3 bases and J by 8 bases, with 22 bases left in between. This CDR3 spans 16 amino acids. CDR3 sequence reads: CASSPPKGEGVPEAFF. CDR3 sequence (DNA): TGTGCCAGCTCACCTCCCAAAGGTGAGGGTGTTCCCGAAGCTTTCTTT. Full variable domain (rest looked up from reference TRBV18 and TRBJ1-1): NAGVMQNPRHLVRRRGQEARLRCSPMKGHSHVYWYRQLPEEGLKFMVYLQKENIIDESGMPKERFSAEFPKEGPSILRIQQVVRGDSAAYFCASSPPKGEGVPEAFFGQGTRLTVV.

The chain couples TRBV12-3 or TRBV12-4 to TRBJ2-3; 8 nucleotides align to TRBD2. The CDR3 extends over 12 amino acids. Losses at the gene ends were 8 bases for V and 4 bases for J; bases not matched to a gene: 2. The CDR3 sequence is CASAGGSDTQYF. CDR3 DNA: TGTGCCAGCGCGGGGGGCTCAGATACGCAGTATTTT.

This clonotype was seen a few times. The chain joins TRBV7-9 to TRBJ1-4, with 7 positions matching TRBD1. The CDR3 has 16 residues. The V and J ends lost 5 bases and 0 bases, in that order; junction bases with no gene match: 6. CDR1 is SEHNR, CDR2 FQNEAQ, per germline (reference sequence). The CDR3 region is CASSTETGTTNEKLFF. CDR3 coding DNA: TGTGCCAGCAGCACAGAGACAGGGACAACTAATGAAAAACTGTTTTTT.

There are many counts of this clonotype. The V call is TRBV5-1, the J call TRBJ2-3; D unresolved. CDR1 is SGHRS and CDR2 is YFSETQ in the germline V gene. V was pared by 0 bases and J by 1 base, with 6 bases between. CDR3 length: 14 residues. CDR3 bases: TGCGCCAGCAGCTTGGAACGAGGCACAGATACGCAGTATTTT. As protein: CASSLERGTDTQYF. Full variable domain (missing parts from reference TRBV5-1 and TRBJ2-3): KAGVTQTPRYLIKTRGQQVTLSCSPISGHRSVSWYQQTPGQGLQFLFEYFSETQRNKGNFPGRFSGRQFSNSRSEMNVSTLELGDSALYLCASSLERGTDTQYFGPGTRLTVL.

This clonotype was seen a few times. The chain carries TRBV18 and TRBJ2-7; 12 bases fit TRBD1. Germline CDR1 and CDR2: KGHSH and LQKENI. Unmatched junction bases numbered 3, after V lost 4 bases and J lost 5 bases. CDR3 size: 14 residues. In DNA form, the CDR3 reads TGTGCCAGCTCACACGGGGACAGGGGGCACGAGCAGTACTTC. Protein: CASSHGDRGHEQYF.

The CDR3 coding sequence is TGTGCCAGCAGGGAGATGACTAGTCTCGAGCAGTTCTTC. Translated, it gives CASREMTSLEQFF. The chain has TRBV28 and TRBJ2-1, with a possible D match to TRBD2 (6 bases). The V end was cut by 6 bases, the J end by 10 bases, with 16 bases between. CDR3 length: 13 amino acids. Germline V gene data show CDR1 as MDHEN and CDR2 as SYDVKM.

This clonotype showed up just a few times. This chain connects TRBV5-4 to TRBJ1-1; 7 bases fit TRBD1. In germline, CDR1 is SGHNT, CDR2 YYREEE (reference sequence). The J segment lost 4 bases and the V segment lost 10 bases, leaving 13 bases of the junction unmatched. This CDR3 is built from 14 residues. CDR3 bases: TGTGCCCTACACGGGGAGGGGGCCTTCACTGAAGCTTTCTTT. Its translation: CALHGEGAFTEAFF.

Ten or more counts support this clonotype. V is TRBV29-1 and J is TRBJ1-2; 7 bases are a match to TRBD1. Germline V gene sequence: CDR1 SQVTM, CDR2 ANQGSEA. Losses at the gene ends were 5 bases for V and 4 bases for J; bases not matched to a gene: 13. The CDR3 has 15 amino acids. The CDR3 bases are TGCAGCGTTCGGGGAGGACAGGACTTATTCTATGGCTACACCTTC. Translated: CSVRGGQDLFYGYTF.

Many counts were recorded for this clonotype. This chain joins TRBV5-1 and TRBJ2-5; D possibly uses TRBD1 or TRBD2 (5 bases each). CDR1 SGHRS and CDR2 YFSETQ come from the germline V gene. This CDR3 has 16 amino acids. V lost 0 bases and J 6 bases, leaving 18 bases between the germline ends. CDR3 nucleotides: TGCGCCAGCAGCTTGGTAGGACCGGGACCTTTTCAGACCCAGTACTTC. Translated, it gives CASSLVGPGPFQTQYF.

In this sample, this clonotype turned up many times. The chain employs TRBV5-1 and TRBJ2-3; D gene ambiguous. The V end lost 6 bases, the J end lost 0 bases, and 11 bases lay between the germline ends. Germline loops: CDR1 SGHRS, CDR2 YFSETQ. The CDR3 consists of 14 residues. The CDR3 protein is CASTITDSTDTQYF. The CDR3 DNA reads TGCGCCAGCACCATAACAGACAGCACAGATACGCAGTATTTT. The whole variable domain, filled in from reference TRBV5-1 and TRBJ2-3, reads KAGVTQTPRYLIKTRGQQVTLSCSPISGHRSVSWYQQTPGQGLQFLFEYFSETQRNKGNFPGRFSGRQFSNSRSEMNVSTLELGDSALYLCASTITDSTDTQYFGPGTRLTVL.

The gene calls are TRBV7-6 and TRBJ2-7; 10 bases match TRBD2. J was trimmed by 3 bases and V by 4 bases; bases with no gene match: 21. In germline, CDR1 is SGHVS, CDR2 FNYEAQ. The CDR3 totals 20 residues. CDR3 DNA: TGTGCCAGCAGCTCCACCGCTCGAATCTGGACTAGCGGAAGGGACTACGAGCAGTACTTC. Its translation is CASSSTARIWTSGRDYEQYF.

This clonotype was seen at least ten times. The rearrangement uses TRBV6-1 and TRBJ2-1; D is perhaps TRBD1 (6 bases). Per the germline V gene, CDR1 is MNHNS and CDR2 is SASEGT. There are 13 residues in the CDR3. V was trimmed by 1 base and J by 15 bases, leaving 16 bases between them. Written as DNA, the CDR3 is TGTGCCAGCAGTGAAGAGGAATTTGGGACATCGTTCTTC. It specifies CASSEEEFGTSFF.

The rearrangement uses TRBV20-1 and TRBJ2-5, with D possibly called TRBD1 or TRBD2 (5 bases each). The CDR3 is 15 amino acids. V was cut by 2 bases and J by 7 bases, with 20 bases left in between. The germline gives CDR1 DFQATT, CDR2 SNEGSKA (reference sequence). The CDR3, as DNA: TGCAGTGCTAGAAGAGAGGGCAGGGAAGGGGTGACCCAGTACTTC. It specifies CSARREGREGVTQYF.

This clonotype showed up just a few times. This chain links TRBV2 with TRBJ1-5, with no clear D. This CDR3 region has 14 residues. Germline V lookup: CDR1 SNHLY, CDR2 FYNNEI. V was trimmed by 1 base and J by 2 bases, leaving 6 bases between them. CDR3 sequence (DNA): TGTGCCAGCAGTGAAGAGTTTCGCAATCAGCCCCAGCATTTT. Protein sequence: CASSEEFRNQPQHF.

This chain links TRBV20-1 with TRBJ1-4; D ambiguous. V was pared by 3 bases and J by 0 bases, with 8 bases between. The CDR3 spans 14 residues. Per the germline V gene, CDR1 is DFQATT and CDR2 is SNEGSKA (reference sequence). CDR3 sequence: CSASSVATNEKLFF. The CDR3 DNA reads TGCAGTGCTAGTTCGGTGGCAACTAATGAAAAACTGTTTTTT.